The source of this T cell receptor beta chain is a study of blood T cells in healthy people across ages. The use of a sample-barcoded 5' primer and a J-beta primer mix characterized a second PCR of roughly 6 to 11 cycles. TCRdb passed the 5' RACE reads through MiXCR, listing each CDR3 protein once. The sample records 700,000 or so distinct CDR3 sequences, 22% being singletons. The CDR3 extends over 13 amino acids. Germline loops: CDR1 LNHDA, CDR2 SQIVND (reference sequence). This clonotype showed up just a few times. Its antigen is currently unknown. Findings of the study overall: Nothing was known about donor CMV status, and this possibly confounded expanded clonotype changes. Age brought a roughly linear fall in TCR beta diversity measured per million T cells.

The specimen was blood. The chain combines TRBV19 with TRBJ2-5; TRBD1 agrees at 7 bases. The DNA end is a closer match to TRBJ2-1, so the J assignment may be wrong. The receptor's source is a man aged 70-80 years in good health. In DNA form, the CDR3 reads TGTGCCAGTAGTACCGGGACAGCAATAGAGCAGTTCTTC. Its translation: CASSTGTAIEQFF.